This TCR beta chain originates from a study of tumor-infiltrating lymphocytes in localized non-small cell lung cancer. Across the study: Some samples were collected after neoadjuvant chemotherapy; smokers, never-smokers and several histologies were included.

The study's findings and limits: Different pieces of the same tissue were used for each assay. IM1 and IM2 tumors showed no difference in T-cell fraction.

This CDR3 is 17 amino acids long. J gave up 0 bases and V 5 bases, and 10 bases lay outside the gene matches. Per the germline V gene, CDR1 is MDHEN and CDR2 is SYDVKM. Repertoires were generated with immunoSEQ multiplex PCR, while TCRdb's copy carries only in-frame clones and drops some. The table has around 10,000 clones, 60% seen once. Turning to this clone: The antigen remains undetermined.

The sequence was obtained from a human donor with non-small cell lung cancer. What was sequenced was uninvolved lung tissue not adjacent to the tumor. V is TRBV28 and J is TRBJ1-2, with 9 bases matching TRBD1. CDR3 coding DNA: TGTGCCAGCAGTCCACCCCTCGGACAGGGGCCTAACTATGGCTACACCTTC. Its protein is CASSPPLGQGPNYGYTF.